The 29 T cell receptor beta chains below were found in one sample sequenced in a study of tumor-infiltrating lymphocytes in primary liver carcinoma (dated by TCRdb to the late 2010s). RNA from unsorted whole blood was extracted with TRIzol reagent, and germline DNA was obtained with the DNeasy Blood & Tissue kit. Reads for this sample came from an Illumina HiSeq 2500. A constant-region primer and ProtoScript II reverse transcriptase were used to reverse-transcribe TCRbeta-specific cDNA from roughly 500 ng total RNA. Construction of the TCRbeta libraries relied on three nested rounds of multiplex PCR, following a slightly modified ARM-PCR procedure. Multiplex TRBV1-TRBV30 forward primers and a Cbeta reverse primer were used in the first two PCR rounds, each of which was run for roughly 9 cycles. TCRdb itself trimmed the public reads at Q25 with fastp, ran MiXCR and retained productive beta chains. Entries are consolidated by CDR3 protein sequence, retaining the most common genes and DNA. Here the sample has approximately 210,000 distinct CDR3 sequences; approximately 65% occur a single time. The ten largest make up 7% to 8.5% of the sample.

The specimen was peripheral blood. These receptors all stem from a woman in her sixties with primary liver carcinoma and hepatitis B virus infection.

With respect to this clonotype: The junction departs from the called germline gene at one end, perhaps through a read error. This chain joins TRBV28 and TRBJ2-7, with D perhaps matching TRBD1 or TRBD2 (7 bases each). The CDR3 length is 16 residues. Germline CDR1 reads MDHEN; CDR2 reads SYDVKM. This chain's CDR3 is CVSGTGWGGGPYEQYF. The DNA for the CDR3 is TGTGTCAGCGGAACGGGTTGGGGAGGGGGCCCCTACGAGCAGTACTTC.

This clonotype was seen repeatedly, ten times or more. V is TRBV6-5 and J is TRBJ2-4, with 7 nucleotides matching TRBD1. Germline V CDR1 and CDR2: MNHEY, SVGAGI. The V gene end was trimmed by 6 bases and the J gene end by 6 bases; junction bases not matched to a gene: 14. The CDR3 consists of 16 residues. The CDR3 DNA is TGTGCCAGCAGCCAAAACCGGGACAGAGTCCCAAACATTCAGTACTTC. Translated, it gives CASSQNRDRVPNIQYF.

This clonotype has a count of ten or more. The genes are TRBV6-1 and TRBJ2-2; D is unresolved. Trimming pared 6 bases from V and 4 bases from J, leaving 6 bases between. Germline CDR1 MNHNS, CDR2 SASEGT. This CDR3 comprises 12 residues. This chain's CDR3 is CASRGSTGELFF. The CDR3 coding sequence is TGTGCCAGCAGGGGAAGCACCGGGGAGCTGTTTTTT.

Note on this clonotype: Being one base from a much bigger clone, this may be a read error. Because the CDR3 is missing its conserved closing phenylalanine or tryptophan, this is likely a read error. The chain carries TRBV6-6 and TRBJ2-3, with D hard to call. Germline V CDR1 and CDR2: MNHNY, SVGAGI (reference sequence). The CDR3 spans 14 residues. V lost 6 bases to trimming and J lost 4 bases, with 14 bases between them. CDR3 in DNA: TGTGCCAGCAGCCCCGTAGGGCGCGCAGATACGCAGTATCTT. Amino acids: CASSPVGRADTQYL.

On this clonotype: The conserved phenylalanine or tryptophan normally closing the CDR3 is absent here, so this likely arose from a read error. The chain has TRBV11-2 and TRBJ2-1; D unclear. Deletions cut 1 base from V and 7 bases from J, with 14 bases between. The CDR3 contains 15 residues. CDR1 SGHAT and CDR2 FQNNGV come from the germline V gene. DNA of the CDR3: TGTGCCAGCAGCTTAGGAGACATCGCTGGGAATGAGCAGTTCATC. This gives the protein CASSLGDIAGNEQFI.

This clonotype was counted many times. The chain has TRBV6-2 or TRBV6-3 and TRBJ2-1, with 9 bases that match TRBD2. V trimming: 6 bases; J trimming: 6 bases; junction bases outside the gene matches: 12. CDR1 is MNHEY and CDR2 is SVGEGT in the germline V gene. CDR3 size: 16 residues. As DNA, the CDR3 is TGTGCCAGCAGAGGGCATAGCGGGAGAGGCGCCAATGAGCAGTTCTTC. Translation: CASRGHSGRGANEQFF.

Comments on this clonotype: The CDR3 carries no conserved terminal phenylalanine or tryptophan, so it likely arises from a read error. This CDR3 reads CASSTGTANTEAFS. The CDR3 DNA reads TGTGCCAGCAGCACCGGGACTGCGAACACTGAAGCTTTCTCT. The genes are TRBV6-5 and TRBJ1-1, with a possible D match to TRBD1 (5 bases). In germline, CDR1 is MNHEY, CDR2 SVGAGI. The V and J ends lost 6 bases and 1 base respectively, with 12 bases between them. This CDR3 comprises 14 residues.

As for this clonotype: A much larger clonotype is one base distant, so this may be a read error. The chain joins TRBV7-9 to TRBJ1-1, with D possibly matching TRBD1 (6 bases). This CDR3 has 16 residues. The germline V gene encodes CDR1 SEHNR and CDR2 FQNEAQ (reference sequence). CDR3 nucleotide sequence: TGTGCCAGCAGCCGGGGGGACATTCGGTCGAACACTGAAGCTTCCTTT. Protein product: CASSRGDIRSNTEASF. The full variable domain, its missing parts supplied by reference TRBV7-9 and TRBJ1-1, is DTGVSQNPRHKITKRGQNVTFRCDPISEHNRLYWYRQTLGQGPEFLTYFQNEAQLEKSRLLSDRFSAERPKGSFSTLEIQRTEQGDSAMYLCASSRGDIRSNTEASFGQGTRLTVV.

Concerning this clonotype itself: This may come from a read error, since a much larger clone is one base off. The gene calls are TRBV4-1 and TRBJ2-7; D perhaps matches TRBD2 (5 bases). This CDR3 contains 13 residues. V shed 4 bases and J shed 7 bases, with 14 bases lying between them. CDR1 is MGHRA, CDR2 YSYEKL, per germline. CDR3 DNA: TGCGCCAGCAGCCGAGGTGAAGGCGGGGAGCAGTACTTC. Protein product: CASSRGEGGEQYF.

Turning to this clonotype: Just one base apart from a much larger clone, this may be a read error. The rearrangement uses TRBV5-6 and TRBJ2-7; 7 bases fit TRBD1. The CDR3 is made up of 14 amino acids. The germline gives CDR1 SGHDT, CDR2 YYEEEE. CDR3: CANSLWQGVYEQYF. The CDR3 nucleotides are TGTGCCAACAGCTTGTGGCAGGGGGTGTACGAGCAGTACTTC. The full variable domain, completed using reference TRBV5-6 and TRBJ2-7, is DAGVTQSPTHLIKTRGQQVTLRCSPKSGHDTVSWYQQALGQGPQFIFQYYEEEERQRGNFPDRFSGHQFPNYSSELNVNALLLGDSALYLCANSLWQGVYEQYFGPGTRLTVT.

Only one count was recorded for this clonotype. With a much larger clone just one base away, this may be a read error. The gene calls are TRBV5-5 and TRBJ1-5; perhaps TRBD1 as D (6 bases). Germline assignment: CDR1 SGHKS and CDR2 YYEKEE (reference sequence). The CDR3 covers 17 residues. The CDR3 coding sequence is TGTGCCAACAGCTTGGCCGGGGGGGGCCGAAGCAATCAGCCCCAGCATTTT. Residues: CANSLAGGGRSNQPQHF. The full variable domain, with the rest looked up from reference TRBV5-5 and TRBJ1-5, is DAGVTQSPTHLIKTRGQQVTLRCSPISGHKSVSWYQQVLGQGPQFIFQYYEKEERGRGNFPDRFSARQFPNYSSELNVNALLLGDSALYLCANSLAGGGRSNQPQHFGDGTRLSIL.

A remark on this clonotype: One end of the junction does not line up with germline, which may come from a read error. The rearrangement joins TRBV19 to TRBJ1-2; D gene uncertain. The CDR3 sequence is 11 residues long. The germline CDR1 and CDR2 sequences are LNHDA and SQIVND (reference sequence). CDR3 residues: CASSIFDGYAF. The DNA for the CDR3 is TGTGCCAGTAGTATATTCGATGGCTACGCCTTC.

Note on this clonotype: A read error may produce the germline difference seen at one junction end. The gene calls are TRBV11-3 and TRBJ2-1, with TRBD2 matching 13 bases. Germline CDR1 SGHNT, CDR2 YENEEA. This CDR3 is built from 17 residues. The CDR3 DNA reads TGTACCAGCAGCTTAGTGCCCGGGACTAGCGGGAACTCTGAGCAGTTCTTC. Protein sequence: CTSSLVPGTSGNSEQFF.

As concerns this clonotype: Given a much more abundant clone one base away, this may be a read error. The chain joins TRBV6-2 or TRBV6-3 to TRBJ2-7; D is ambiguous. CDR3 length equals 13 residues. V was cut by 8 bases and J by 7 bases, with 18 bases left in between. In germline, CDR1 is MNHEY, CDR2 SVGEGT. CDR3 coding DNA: TGTGCCAGCGGGGTGGGATTTCTACGAGAGCAGTACTTC. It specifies CASGVGFLREQYF.

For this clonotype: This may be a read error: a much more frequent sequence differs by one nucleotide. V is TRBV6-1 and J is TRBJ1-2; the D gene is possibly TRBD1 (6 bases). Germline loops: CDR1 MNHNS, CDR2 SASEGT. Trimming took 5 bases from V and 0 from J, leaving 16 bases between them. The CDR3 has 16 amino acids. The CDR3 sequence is CASSMRGRGTNYGYTF. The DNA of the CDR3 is TGTGCCAGCAGTATGCGGGGAAGGGGGACTAACTATGGCTACACCTTC.

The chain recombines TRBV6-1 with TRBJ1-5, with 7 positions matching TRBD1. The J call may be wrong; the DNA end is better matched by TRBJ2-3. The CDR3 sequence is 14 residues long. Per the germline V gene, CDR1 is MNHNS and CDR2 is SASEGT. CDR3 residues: CASQGTGAIQPQYF. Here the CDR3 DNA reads TGTGCCAGCCAAGGCACAGGGGCGATTCAGCCCCAGTATTTT.

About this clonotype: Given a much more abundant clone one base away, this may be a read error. CDR3 region: CASIRDSASSYEQYF. The CDR3 nucleotides read TGTGCCAGCATTCGGGACAGCGCGAGCTCCTACGAGCAGTACTTC. The chain uses TRBV28 and TRBJ2-7; 7 bases fit TRBD1. Germline loops: CDR1 MDHEN, CDR2 SYDVKM. CDR3 length equals 15 residues. V lost 7 bases to trimming and J lost 0 bases; unmatched junction nucleotides: 9.

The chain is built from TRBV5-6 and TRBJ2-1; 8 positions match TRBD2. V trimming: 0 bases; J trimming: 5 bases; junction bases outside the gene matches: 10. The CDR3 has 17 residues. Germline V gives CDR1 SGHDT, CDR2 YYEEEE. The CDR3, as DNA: TGTGCCAGCAGCTTGGATCTCACGGGGGGGGTAAACAATGAGCAGTTCTTC. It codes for CASSLDLTGGVNNEQFF.

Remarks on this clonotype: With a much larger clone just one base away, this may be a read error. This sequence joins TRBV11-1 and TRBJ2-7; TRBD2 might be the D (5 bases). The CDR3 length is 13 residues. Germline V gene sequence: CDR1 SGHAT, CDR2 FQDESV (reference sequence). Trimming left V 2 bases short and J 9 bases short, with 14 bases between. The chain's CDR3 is CASSLLATHGQYF. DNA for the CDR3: TGTGCCAGCAGCTTACTAGCCACTCACGGGCAGTACTTC.

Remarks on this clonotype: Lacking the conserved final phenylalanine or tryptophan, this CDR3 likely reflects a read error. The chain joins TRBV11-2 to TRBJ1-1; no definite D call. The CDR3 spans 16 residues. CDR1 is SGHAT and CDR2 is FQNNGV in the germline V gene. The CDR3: CASILEAQIMNTEAFI. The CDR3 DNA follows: TGTGCCAGCATCTTAGAAGCGCAGATAATGAACACTGAAGCTTTCATT.

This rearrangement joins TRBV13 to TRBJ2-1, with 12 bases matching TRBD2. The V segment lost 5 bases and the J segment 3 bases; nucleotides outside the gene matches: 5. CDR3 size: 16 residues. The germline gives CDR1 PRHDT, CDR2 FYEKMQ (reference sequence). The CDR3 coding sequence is TGTGCCAGCAGCCCTGGACTAGCGGGGCACTACAATGAGCAGTTCTTC. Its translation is CASSPGLAGHYNEQFF. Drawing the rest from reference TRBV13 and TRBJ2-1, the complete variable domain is AAGVIQSPRHLIKEKRETATLKCYPIPRHDTVYWYQQGPGQDPQFLISFYEKMQSDKGSIPDRFSAQQFSDYHSELNMSSLELGDSALYFCASSPGLAGHYNEQFFGPGTRLTVL.

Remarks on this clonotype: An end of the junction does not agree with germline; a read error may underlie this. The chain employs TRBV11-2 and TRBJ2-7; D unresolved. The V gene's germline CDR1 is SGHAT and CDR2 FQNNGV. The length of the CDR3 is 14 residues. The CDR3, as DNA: TGTGCTAGCAGCTTGAGGTTGTGGCGCGGCGAGCAGTACTTC. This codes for CASSLRLWRGEQYF.

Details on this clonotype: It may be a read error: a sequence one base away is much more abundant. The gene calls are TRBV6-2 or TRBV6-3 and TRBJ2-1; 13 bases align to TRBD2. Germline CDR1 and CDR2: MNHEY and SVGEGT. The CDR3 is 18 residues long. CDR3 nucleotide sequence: TGTGCCAGCAGCCGTAGGACTAGCGGGAGACCCTCCTACAGTGAGCAGTTCTTC. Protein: CASSRRTSGRPSYSEQFF.

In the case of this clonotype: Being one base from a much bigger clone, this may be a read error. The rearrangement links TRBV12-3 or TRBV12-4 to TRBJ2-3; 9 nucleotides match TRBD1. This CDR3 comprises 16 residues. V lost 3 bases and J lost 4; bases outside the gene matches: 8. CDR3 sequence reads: CASSFQDRGFPDTQYF. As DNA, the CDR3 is TGTGCCAGCAGTTTCCAGGACAGGGGTTTCCCAGATACGCAGTATTTT.

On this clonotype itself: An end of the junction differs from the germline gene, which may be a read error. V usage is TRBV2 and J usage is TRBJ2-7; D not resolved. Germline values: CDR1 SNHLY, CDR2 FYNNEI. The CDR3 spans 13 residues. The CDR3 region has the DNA TGTGCCAGCAGTCGGCAGGAACCCTACGAGCAGTATTTC. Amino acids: CASSRQEPYEQYF. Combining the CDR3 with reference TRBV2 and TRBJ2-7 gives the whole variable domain EPEVTQTPSHQVTQMGQEVILRCVPISNHLYFYWYRQILGQKVEFLVSFYNNEISEKSEIFDDQFSVERPDGSNFTLKIRSTKLEDSAMYFCASSRQEPYEQYFGPGTRLTVT.

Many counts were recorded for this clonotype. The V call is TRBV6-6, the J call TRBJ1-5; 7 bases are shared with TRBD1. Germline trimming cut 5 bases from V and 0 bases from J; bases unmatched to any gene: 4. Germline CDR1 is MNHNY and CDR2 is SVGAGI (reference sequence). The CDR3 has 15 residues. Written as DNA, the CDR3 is TGTGCCAGCAGTCCTACAGGGGTTAGCAATCAGCCCCAGCATTTT. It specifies CASSPTGVSNQPQHF.

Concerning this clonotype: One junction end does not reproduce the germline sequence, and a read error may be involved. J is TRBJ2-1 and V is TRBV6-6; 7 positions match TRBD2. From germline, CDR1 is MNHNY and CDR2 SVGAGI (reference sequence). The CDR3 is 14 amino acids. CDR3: CASRAGLPYRQQFF. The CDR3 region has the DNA TGTGCTAGCAGAGCGGGACTTCCCTATAGGCAGCAGTTCTTC.

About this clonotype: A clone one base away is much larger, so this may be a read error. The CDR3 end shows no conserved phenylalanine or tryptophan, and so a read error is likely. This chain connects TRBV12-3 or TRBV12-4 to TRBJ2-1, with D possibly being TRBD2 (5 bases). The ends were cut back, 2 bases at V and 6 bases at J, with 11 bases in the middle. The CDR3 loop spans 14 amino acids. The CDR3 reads CASSLLGSTNEQFI. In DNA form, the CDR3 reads TGTGCCAGCAGTTTACTTGGGAGCACCAATGAGCAGTTCATC.

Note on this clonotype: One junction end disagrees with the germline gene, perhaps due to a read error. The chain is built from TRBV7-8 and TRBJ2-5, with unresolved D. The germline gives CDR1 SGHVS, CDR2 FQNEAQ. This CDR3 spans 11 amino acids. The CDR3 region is CASSLQETQHF. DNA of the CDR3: TGTGCCAGCAGCCTGCAAGAGACCCAGCACTTC.